The clone carrying this T cell receptor beta chain came up a few times. Sequencing libraries for TCR beta were prepared with iRepertoire HTBI primers and Arm-PCR of CDR3 regions. TCRdb re-called the multiplex PCR reads with MiXCR, one entry per CDR3 protein. The repertoire holds roughly 500,000 distinct CDR3 sequences, with 20% to 25% as singletons. Specified time point: persistent/refractory GD, antithyroid drugs over 5 years with positive TRAb. Following extraction of RNA from PBMCs, that RNA was used to make the TCR library. The data were obtained in a study of regulatory T cells in long-lasting Graves disease. The clonotype originates from a female donor with Graves disease. The sequencing used peripheral blood mononuclear cells (PBMCs), collected when the disease was refractory, from a patient treated with antithyroid drugs.

The CDR3, as DNA: TGTGCCAGCAGTCCCAAACTAAAGGGGGTTTTAGATACGCAGTATTTT. Its protein product is CASSPKLKGVLDTQYF. This chain connects TRBV28 to TRBJ2-3; D might be TRBD1 (6 bases). The CDR3 loop spans 16 amino acids. CDR1 and CDR2 from the germline V gene are MDHEN and SYDVKM. V lost 5 bases and J 5 bases, leaving 20 bases between the germline ends. The whole variable domain, filled in from reference TRBV28 and TRBJ2-3, reads DVKVTQSSRYLVKRTGEKVFLECVQDMDHENMFWYRQDPGLGLRLIYFSYDVKMKEKGDIPEGYSVSREKKERFSLILESASTNQTSMYLCASSPKLKGVLDTQYFGPGTRLTVL.